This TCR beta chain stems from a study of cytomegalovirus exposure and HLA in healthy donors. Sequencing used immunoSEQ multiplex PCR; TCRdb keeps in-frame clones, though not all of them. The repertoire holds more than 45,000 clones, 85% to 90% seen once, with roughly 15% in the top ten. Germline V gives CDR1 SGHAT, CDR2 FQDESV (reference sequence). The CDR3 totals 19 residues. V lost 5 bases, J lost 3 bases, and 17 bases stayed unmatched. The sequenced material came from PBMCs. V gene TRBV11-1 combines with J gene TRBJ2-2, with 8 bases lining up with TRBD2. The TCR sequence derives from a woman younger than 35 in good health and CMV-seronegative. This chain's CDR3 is CASSPPDYQAGVYTGELFF. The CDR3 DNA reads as TGTGCCAGCAGCCCCCCTGACTACCAAGCGGGAGTGTACACCGGGGAGCTGTTTTTT. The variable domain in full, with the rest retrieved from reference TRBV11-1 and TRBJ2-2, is EAEVAQSPRYKITEKSQAVAFWCDPISGHATLYWYRQILGQGPELLVQFQDESVVDDSQLPKDRFSAERLKGVDSTLKIQPAELGDSAMYLCASSPPDYQAGVYTGELFFGEGSRLTVL.